Following are 7 T cell receptor beta chains from one sample sequenced in a study of Graves' ophthalmopathy and Graves' hyperthyroidism. Using RNA transcripts, the TCR beta CDR3 regions were amplified. The workflow started with a first-round RT-PCR run with HTBI primers and then moved on to a second-round multiplex PCR. TCRdb itself ran the multiplex PCR reads through MiXCR, one entry per CDR3 protein. The sample consists of 30,000 to 50,000 distinct CDR3 sequences, 45% to 55% of them appearing once. Material for sequencing was peripheral blood. All receptors come from an adult woman with stable Graves' hyperthyroidism.

This clonotype was seen many times. The chain carries TRBV6-5 and TRBJ2-5; 7 bases are a match to TRBD2. V lost 6 bases, J lost 1 base, and 8 bases stayed unmatched. The CDR3 length is 15 residues. The germline gives CDR1 MNHEY, CDR2 SVGAGI. The CDR3 loop is CASRSAGTLQETQYF. CDR3 nucleotides: TGTGCCAGCAGATCAGCGGGGACCCTCCAAGAGACCCAGTACTTC.

On this clonotype: The junction departs from germline at one end; a sequencing error may be responsible. The CDR3 coding sequence is TGCAGCGCCGCCCTGGGACAGACTAACTATGGTTACACCTTC. Translating gives CSAALGQTNYGYTF. This chain links TRBV29-1 with TRBJ1-2; 7 nucleotides align to TRBD1. Germline CDR1 and CDR2: SQVTM and ANQGSEA. The CDR3 totals 14 residues.

V is TRBV2 and J is TRBJ1-5; TRBD1 matches at 8 bases. With V trimmed by 8 bases and J by 7 bases, 10 bases remained unmatched. The germline V gene has CDR1 SNHLY and CDR2 FYNNEI. The CDR3 extends over 14 amino acids. The CDR3 sequence is CASGDGQGWQPQHF. In nucleotides, the CDR3 is TGTGCCAGCGGGGACGGACAGGGTTGGCAGCCCCAGCATTTT.

This clonotype has a count of ten or more. The chain uses TRBV5-1 and TRBJ1-2; D uncertain. This CDR3 has 14 amino acids. The V end was cut by 4 bases, the J end by 4 bases, with 14 bases between. Germline lookup yields CDR1 SGHRS and CDR2 YFSETQ. The CDR3 loop reads CASSPGFFPYGYTF. CDR3 sequence (DNA): TGCGCCAGCAGCCCGGGCTTCTTCCCCTATGGCTACACCTTC.

This clonotype was picked up many times. The V gene is TRBV7-9, the J gene TRBJ2-6; D call uncertain. Trimming shortened V by 4 bases and J by 1 base, and 8 bases separated the two germline ends. Germline CDR1 reads SEHNR; CDR2 reads FQNEAQ (reference sequence). The CDR3 consists of 15 residues. The CDR3: CASSSGVSGANVLTF. CDR3 bases: TGTGCCAGCAGCTCCGGAGTTTCTGGGGCCAACGTCCTGACTTTC.

This clonotype has only a few counts. This rearrangement joins TRBV2 to TRBJ1-2; TRBD1 aligns across 8 bases. Germline trimming cut 4 bases from V and 5 bases from J; bases unmatched to any gene: 3. Germline V gene sequence: CDR1 SNHLY, CDR2 FYNNEI. The CDR3 is made up of 13 amino acids. This CDR3 reads CASSGNRGYGYTF. CDR3 coding DNA: TGTGCCAGCAGTGGTAACAGGGGGTATGGCTACACCTTC.

The V and J genes are TRBV5-4 and TRBJ2-7, with TRBD2 identical over 9 bases. Germline V gene data show CDR1 as SGHNT and CDR2 as YYREEE (reference sequence). The CDR3 spans 15 residues. V gave up 4 bases and J gave up 0 bases; unmatched junction bases: 5. The CDR3: CASSPGGGASYEQYF. CDR3 in DNA: TGTGCCAGCAGCCCCGGCGGGGGGGCCTCCTACGAGCAGTACTTC.